The 12 T cell receptor beta chains presented below share a single source sample, sequenced in a study of cytomegalovirus exposure and HLA in healthy donors. This PCR relied on a set of 60 Vbeta primers and 13 Jbeta primers. Using immunoSEQ multiplex PCR, the repertoire was profiled, and TCRdb retains in-frame clones only, with some absent. The table includes tens of thousands of clones, 75% detected once. The sample taken for sequencing was PBMCs. Source of these receptors: a man aged 40-50 years in good health and CMV-seronegative.

This clone was detected only once. The V call is TRBV27, the J call TRBJ2-1; a weak D match, TRBD1 (5 bases). Per the germline V gene, CDR1 is MNHEY and CDR2 is SMNVEV (reference sequence). This CDR3 comprises 12 residues. V gave up 5 bases and J gave up 6 bases, with 8 bases separating them. CDR3 nucleotides: TGTGCCAGCAGTCAGGGTTTCAATGAGCAGTTCTTC. Translated, it gives CASSQGFNEQFF.

The gene calls are TRBV19 and TRBJ1-5; D is perhaps TRBD1 (6 bases). Trimming cost V 7 bases and J 8 bases, with 18 bases left between them. CDR3 size: 14 residues. The V gene's germline CDR1 is LNHDA and CDR2 SQIVND (reference sequence). The CDR3 reads CASKKPGGVEPQHF. In nucleotides, the CDR3 is TGTGCCAGTAAAAAACCGGGGGGCGTGGAGCCCCAGCATTTT.

The rearrangement links TRBV28 to TRBJ2-7, with 13 bases lining up with TRBD2. There are 16 residues in the CDR3. V dropped 2 bases and J dropped 4; count of bases not matched to a gene: 5. Germline CDR1 MDHEN, CDR2 SYDVKM. The CDR3 bases are TGTGCCAGCAGTTTACAACTAGCGGGAGGGACTTACGAGCAGTACTTC. Protein product: CASSLQLAGGTYEQYF.

The rearrangement uses TRBV7-3 and TRBJ2-2, with TRBD1 as a possible D gene (6 bases). V was pared by 4 bases and J by 0 bases, with 9 bases between. The CDR3 is 15 amino acids. Germline V CDR1 and CDR2: SGHTA, FQGTGA. The CDR3 nucleotides are TGTGCCAGCAGCTCAGGACAGTCGAACACCGGGGAGCTGTTTTTT. As protein: CASSSGQSNTGELFF.

This chain connects TRBV20-1 to TRBJ1-1; D gene unclear. V lost 5 bases, J lost 0 bases, and 4 bases lay in between. CDR1 and CDR2 (germline): DFQATT, SNEGSKA (reference sequence). The CDR3 has 11 amino acids. CDR3 amino acids: CSAYMNTEAFF. Written as DNA, the CDR3 is TGCAGTGCTTATATGAACACTGAAGCTTTCTTT.

This chain joins TRBV6-6 and TRBJ1-5, with 10 bases lining up with TRBD1. CDR3 length: 16 residues. Unmatched junction bases numbered 19, after V lost 8 bases and J lost 12 bases. The germline CDR1 and CDR2 sequences are MNHNY and SVGAGI (reference sequence). CDR3: CASATSGTGALAVQHF. The CDR3, as DNA: TGTGCCAGCGCTACTTCCGGGACAGGGGCTTTGGCGGTCCAGCATTTT.

The V and J genes are TRBV27 and TRBJ1-2; a possible D gene is TRBD1 (5 bases). The CDR3 sequence is 14 residues long. The V gene's germline CDR1 is MNHEY and CDR2 SMNVEV (reference sequence). Trimming removed 6 bases from V and 7 bases from J, with 18 bases in between. The CDR3 sequence: CASSHGGEGRGYTF. The CDR3 bases are TGTGCCAGCAGCCATGGGGGGGAGGGACGTGGCTACACCTTC.

The rearrangement joins TRBV5-4 to TRBJ1-6; TRBD1 matches at 7 bases. The junction had 13 bases not matched to a gene; V was cut back by 0 bases and J by 13 bases. This CDR3 region has 16 residues. Germline V CDR1 and CDR2: SGHNT, YYREEE (reference sequence). DNA for the CDR3: TGTGCCAGCAGCTTGGGGGCAGGGGGTGGTGGTACGCCCCTCCACTTT. Translation gives CASSLGAGGGGTPLHF.

This clone was picked up one time. J is TRBJ1-1 and V is TRBV28; D gene uncertain. Germline lookup yields CDR1 MDHEN and CDR2 SYDVKM. The CDR3 totals 13 residues. V lost 7 bases and J lost 1, with 10 bases in between. This CDR3 is CASIPRGNTEAFF. The CDR3 DNA is TGTGCCAGCATACCTAGAGGGAACACTGAAGCTTTCTTT.

This clone was seen a few times. The chain links TRBV4-1 to TRBJ1-1; D is possibly TRBD1 (6 bases). The CDR3 has 15 amino acids. V lost 1 base to trimming and J lost 11 bases, with 20 bases between them. Germline V gene sequence: CDR1 MGHRA, CDR2 YSYEKL. Here the CDR3 DNA reads TGCGCCAGCAGCCAAGCCCACACAGGGCTCCGGCGGGCTTTCTTT. It translates to CASSQAHTGLRRAFF.

This clone was observed once. The chain uses TRBV28 and TRBJ1-5; TRBD1 agrees at 9 bases. Looked up from germline, CDR1 is MDHEN and CDR2 is SYDVKM. CDR3 size: 16 residues. J gave up 4 bases and V 5 bases, and 9 bases lay outside the gene matches. The CDR3 nucleotides read TGTGCCAGCAGTCTACAGGGGGCGCCCGGGAATCAGCCCCAGCATTTT. Protein sequence: CASSLQGAPGNQPQHF.

This clone was detected a few times. The genes are TRBV9 and TRBJ2-7; TRBD2 aligns across 9 bases. Unmatched junction bases numbered 3, after V lost 2 bases and J lost 3 bases. CDR3 length: 14 residues. The germline gives CDR1 SGDLS, CDR2 YYNGEE. CDR3 sequence (DNA): TGTGCCAGCAGCGTTGGACTAGCGAGCTACGAGCAGTACTTC. As protein: CASSVGLASYEQYF.